These 22 T cell receptor beta chains were all obtained from the same sample, sequenced in a study of T-cell memory formation after mild COVID-19 (dated by TCRdb to the early 2020s). Library generation was performed with 5' RACE. This sample was sequenced with an Illumina NovaSeq 6000. TCRdb handled the public reads itself, with Q25 trimming in fastp and clone calling in MiXCR, and kept productive beta chains. Rows with a matching CDR3 protein are joined into one entry that keeps the most common DNA and genes. Here the sample has fewer than 350,000 distinct CDR3 sequences; 13% to 15% occur a single time. The top ten constitute around 20% of the sample. Material: PBMCs or a T cell subset sorted from them (not recorded which). The receptors were gathered from a man aged 18 to 30 who had mild COVID-19 (a few samples of this study predate the infection). The sample titles of this study are shuffled in the database, so cell type and time point are left out; the donor was told from shared clones.

This clonotype was recorded many times. The rearrangement joins TRBV7-9 to TRBJ2-3; no clear D. The CDR3 is 14 amino acids. The ends were cut back, 0 bases at V and 2 bases at J, with 6 bases in the middle. CDR1 and CDR2 (germline): SEHNR, FQNEAQ (reference sequence). This CDR3 reads CASSLATHTDTQYF. Written as DNA, the CDR3 is TGTGCCAGCAGCTTAGCCACCCACACAGATACGCAGTATTTT. The full variable domain, rest sourced from reference TRBV7-9 and TRBJ2-3, is DTGVSQNPRHKITKRGQNVTFRCDPISEHNRLYWYRQTLGQGPEFLTYFQNEAQLEKSRLLSDRFSAERPKGSFSTLEIQRTEQGDSAMYLCASSLATHTDTQYFGPGTRLTVL.

This chain links TRBV6-2 or TRBV6-3 with TRBJ2-7; D may correspond to TRBD1 or TRBD2 (5 bases each). There are 17 residues in the CDR3. Trimming cost V 2 bases and J 6 bases, with 23 bases left between them. Germline V gene data show CDR1 as MNHEY and CDR2 as SVGEGT. CDR3 sequence: CASSYGDPRARGGEQYV. The CDR3 coding sequence is TGTGCCAGCAGTTACGGGGACCCTAGGGCGAGAGGAGGCGAGCAGTACGTC.

This rearrangement joins TRBV20-1 to TRBJ2-2; 8 bases match TRBD1. Germline V gene sequence: CDR1 DFQATT, CDR2 SNEGSKA (reference sequence). V lost 2 bases to trimming and J lost 4 bases; unmatched junction nucleotides: 6. This CDR3 is 15 amino acids long. CDR3 in amino acids: CSARRRTGGTGELFF. CDR3 nucleotides: TGCAGTGCTAGAAGACGAACAGGGGGCACCGGGGAGCTGTTTTTT.

This clonotype has a count of ten or more. The V and J genes are TRBV9 and TRBJ1-2; 8 bases align to TRBD1. Germline values: CDR1 SGDLS, CDR2 YYNGEE. The CDR3 has 16 residues. Trimming took 4 bases from V and 7 from J; bases not matched to a gene: 15. CDR3 residues: CASSRGQEGIRSGYTF. Written as DNA, the CDR3 is TGTGCCAGCAGCCGGGGACAGGAGGGTATAAGGTCTGGCTACACCTTC.

This clonotype was counted a few times. The V and J genes are TRBV29-1 and TRBJ2-3, with a possible D match to TRBD1 (6 bases). Trimming took off 3 bases at V and 2 bases at J, with 9 bases between the two ends. Germline V gene sequence: CDR1 SQVTM, CDR2 ANQGSEA. This CDR3 has 13 residues. CDR3 DNA sequence: TGCAGCGTTGAGCAGGGGATCACAGATACGCAGTATTTT. Its protein is CSVEQGITDTQYF.

The V and J genes are TRBV25-1 and TRBJ1-1; D gene unclear. V lost 4 bases to trimming and J lost 7 bases, with 13 bases between them. CDR1 MGHDK and CDR2 SYGVNS come from the germline V gene. The CDR3 has 13 residues. CDR3 DNA: TGTGCCAGCAGTGCGAGGTGGTTAGGTGAAGCTTTCTTT. Translating gives CASSARWLGEAFF.

The V call is TRBV5-1, the J call TRBJ2-5; 9 bases are a match to TRBD2. Germline V CDR1 and CDR2: SGHRS, YFSETQ. CDR3 length: 13 amino acids. V lost 7 bases and J lost 4; bases outside the gene matches: 5. CDR3 region: CASAAAGGETQYF. The CDR3 nucleotides are TGCGCCAGCGCAGCAGCGGGGGGAGAGACCCAGTACTTC.

The chain uses TRBV11-2 and TRBJ2-7; D possibly uses TRBD1 or TRBD2 (6 bases each). The V end lost 3 bases, the J end lost 1 base, and 13 bases lay between the germline ends. CDR3 size: 15 residues. In germline, CDR1 is SGHAT, CDR2 FQNNGV. This chain's CDR3 is CASSLLRGVSYEQYF. The CDR3 coding sequence is TGTGCCAGCAGCTTGCTAAGGGGGGTATCCTACGAGCAGTACTTC.

The table lists this clonotype with a few counts. This chain joins TRBV12-3 or TRBV12-4 and TRBJ1-1; D might be TRBD1 (6 bases). V lost 2 bases and J 7 bases, leaving 11 bases between the germline ends. The CDR3 covers 13 residues. CDR3 protein: CASSLYPGDEAFF. The DNA for the CDR3 is TGTGCCAGCAGTTTATATCCAGGGGATGAAGCTTTCTTT.

This clonotype showed up just a few times. This chain joins TRBV5-6 and TRBJ2-1, with 8 bases identical to TRBD2. The germline V gene encodes CDR1 SGHDT and CDR2 YYEEEE. Trimming removed 0 bases from V and 15 bases from J; junction bases left unmatched: 8. The CDR3 runs to 13 residues. The CDR3 spells CASSLEGRGARFF. The CDR3 DNA sequence: TGTGCCAGCAGCTTGGAAGGGCGGGGGGCCCGGTTCTTC.

This rearrangement joins TRBV9 to TRBJ2-2; 8 bases are shared with TRBD2. CDR1 and CDR2 (germline): SGDLS, YYNGEE. V trimming: 3 bases; J trimming: 4 bases; junction bases outside the gene matches: 8. The length of the CDR3 is 16 residues. This chain's CDR3 is CASSASPGGGTGELFF. DNA of the CDR3: TGTGCCAGCAGCGCCTCTCCGGGGGGGGGCACCGGGGAGCTGTTTTTT.

The rearrangement joins TRBV9 to TRBJ2-1; 8 nucleotides agree with TRBD2. The CDR3 is 15 amino acids. Germline values: CDR1 SGDLS, CDR2 YYNGEE. Unmatched junction bases numbered 8, after V lost 3 bases and J lost 6 bases. This CDR3 is CASSAGLVGVNEQFF. CDR3 DNA: TGTGCCAGCAGCGCGGGACTAGTTGGAGTCAATGAGCAGTTCTTC.

The chain carries TRBV9 and TRBJ2-3; 8 positions match TRBD2. Trimming removed 3 bases from V and 2 bases from J; junction bases left unmatched: 14. CDR3 length equals 18 residues. The germline V gene encodes CDR1 SGDLS and CDR2 YYNGEE. The CDR3 is CASSGNLAAGDFTDTQYF. The CDR3 DNA sequence: TGTGCCAGCAGCGGAAACCTGGCAGCGGGGGATTTCACAGATACGCAGTATTTT. The full variable domain, rest sourced from reference TRBV9 and TRBJ2-3, is DSGVTQTPKHLITATGQRVTLRCSPRSGDLSVYWYQQSLDQGLQFLIQYYNGEERAKGNILERFSAQQFPDLHSELNLSSLELGDSALYFCASSGNLAAGDFTDTQYFGPGTRLTVL.

This clonotype has at least ten counts. The J gene is TRBJ2-3, the V gene TRBV29-1; TRBD2 agrees at 13 bases. This CDR3 comprises 17 residues. Germline V gives CDR1 SQVTM, CDR2 ANQGSEA. Trimming removed 6 bases from V and 1 base from J; junction bases left unmatched: 10. The DNA for the CDR3 is TGCAGCGTGCTGGGACTAGCGGGGAGCTCAGGCACAGATACGCAGTATTTT. It encodes CSVLGLAGSSGTDTQYF.

The chain has TRBV14 and TRBJ1-1; no reliable D call. CDR1 is SGHDN, CDR2 FVKESK, per germline. The CDR3 runs to 13 residues. Trimming took off 6 bases at V and 10 bases at J, with 18 bases between the two ends. CDR3 DNA sequence: TGTGCCAGCAGTCAACGGGTTTTCGAAGGAGCTTTCTTT. It specifies CASSQRVFEGAFF.

The chain uses TRBV12-3 or TRBV12-4 and TRBJ1-2, with D tentatively TRBD1 (6 bases). CDR3 length equals 14 residues. V lost 3 bases to trimming and J lost 8 bases, with 16 bases between them. The CDR3 DNA reads as TGTGCCAGCAGTTTGGTTAGGGGACAAATGGGCTACACCTTC. Its protein product is CASSLVRGQMGYTF.

This clonotype was counted between two and nine times. CDR3 in amino acids: CASSESRDRNTEAFF. The CDR3 nucleotides read TGTGCCAGCAGTGAAAGCCGGGACAGGAACACTGAAGCTTTCTTT. The chain employs TRBV6-2 or TRBV6-3 and TRBJ1-1; 7 bases are shared with TRBD1. Germline CDR1 and CDR2: MNHEY and SVGEGT. CDR3 length equals 15 residues. With 5 bases clipped from V and 1 base from J, the junction kept 7 bases outside the gene matches.

This clonotype was detected a few times. The chain links TRBV5-1 to TRBJ2-2; D not certain. Trimming took 1 base from V and 6 from J, leaving 16 bases between them. CDR3 size: 16 residues. From germline, CDR1 is SGHRS and CDR2 YFSETQ. The CDR3 loop reads CASSLRDGVSAGELFF. The DNA for the CDR3 is TGCGCCAGCAGCTTGAGGGATGGGGTCTCCGCCGGGGAGCTGTTTTTT. Full variable domain (remainder filled in from reference TRBV5-1 and TRBJ2-2): KAGVTQTPRYLIKTRGQQVTLSCSPISGHRSVSWYQQTPGQGLQFLFEYFSETQRNKGNFPGRFSGRQFSNSRSEMNVSTLELGDSALYLCASSLRDGVSAGELFFGEGSRLTVL.

In this sample, this clonotype turned up many times. The chain joins TRBV7-9 to TRBJ2-7; unclear D gene. This CDR3 contains 15 residues. CDR1 and CDR2 (germline): SEHNR, FQNEAQ (reference sequence). The V end lost 5 bases, the J end lost 0 bases, and 14 bases lay between the germline ends. CDR3 sequence reads: CASSRLGDRSYEQYF. CDR3 nucleotides: TGTGCCAGCAGCCGCCTTGGGGATCGCTCCTACGAGCAGTACTTC. Full variable domain (outside the CDR3, taken from reference TRBV7-9 and TRBJ2-7): DTGVSQNPRHKITKRGQNVTFRCDPISEHNRLYWYRQTLGQGPEFLTYFQNEAQLEKSRLLSDRFSAERPKGSFSTLEIQRTEQGDSAMYLCASSRLGDRSYEQYFGPGTRLTVT.

The chain links TRBV5-1 to TRBJ2-1, with D possibly TRBD2 on 5 matching bases. CDR1 SGHRS and CDR2 YFSETQ come from the germline V gene. This CDR3 has 16 residues. V was shortened by 4 bases and J by 4 bases, with 18 bases between the two germline ends. In nucleotides, the CDR3 is TGCGCCAGCAGCGGATTACTAGAGAGGGTTTACAATGAGCAGTTCTTC. It encodes CASSGLLERVYNEQFF.

With regard to this clonotype: It may be a read error: a sequence one base away is much more abundant. The chain carries TRBV6-2 or TRBV6-3 and TRBJ1-5; perhaps TRBD1 as D (5 bases). With 9 bases removed from V and 4 bases from J, the gap between germline ends came to 19 bases. CDR1 and CDR2 (germline): MNHEY, SVGEGT. The CDR3 contains 15 residues. The CDR3 bases are TGTGCCAGTCTCGGACATGGCCGAGGTAATCAGCCCCAGCATTTT. Translating it yields CASLGHGRGNQPQHF.

The rearrangement uses TRBV7-3 and TRBJ2-3, with 13 bases that match TRBD2. The germline gives CDR1 SGHTA, CDR2 FQGTGA. V shed 0 bases and J 4 bases; nucleotides not matched to a gene: 4. The CDR3 consists of 17 residues. DNA of the CDR3: TGTGCCAGCAGCTTAACTAGGACTAGCGGGGGAGCAGATACGCAGTATTTT. Translating it yields CASSLTRTSGGADTQYF.